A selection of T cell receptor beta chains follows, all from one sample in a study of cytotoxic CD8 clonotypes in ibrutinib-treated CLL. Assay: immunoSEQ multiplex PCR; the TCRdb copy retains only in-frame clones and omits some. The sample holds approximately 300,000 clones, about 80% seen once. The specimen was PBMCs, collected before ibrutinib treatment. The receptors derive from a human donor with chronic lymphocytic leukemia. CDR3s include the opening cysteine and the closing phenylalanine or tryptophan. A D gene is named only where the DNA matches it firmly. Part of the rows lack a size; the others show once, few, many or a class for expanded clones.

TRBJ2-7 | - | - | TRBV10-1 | TGCGCCAGCAGTGTTTTTGGGGTACCGATGGACGAGCAGTACTTC | CASSVFGVPMDEQYF
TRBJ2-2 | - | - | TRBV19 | TGTGCCAGTAGTATAGGCCTGAGACTATCGAACACCGGGGAGCTGTTTTTT | CASSIGLRLSNTGELFF
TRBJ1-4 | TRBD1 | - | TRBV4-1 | TGCGCCAGCAGCCAAGACGCCACCGGGACAGATAATGAAAAACTGTTTTTT | CASSQDATGTDNEKLFF
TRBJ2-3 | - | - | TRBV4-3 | TGCGCCAGCAGCCAAGCCCCCCTAGCCAGCACAGATACGCAGTATTTT | CASSQAPLASTDTQYF
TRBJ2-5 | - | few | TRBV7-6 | TGTGCCAGCAGCCCAAGGCGGAAAGAGACCCAGTACTTC | CASSPRRKETQYF
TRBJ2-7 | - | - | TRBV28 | TGTGCCAGCAGTCGAGGGCGCGAGCAGTACTTC | CASSRGREQYF
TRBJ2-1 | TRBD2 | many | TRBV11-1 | TGTGCCAGCAGCCCCCTTAGCGGGAGGGCAACGTACAATGAGCAGTTCTTC | CASSPLSGRATYNEQFF
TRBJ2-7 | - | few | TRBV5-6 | TGTGCCAGCAGCTGGGGATCGGTCTACGAGCAGTACTTC | CASSWGSVYEQYF
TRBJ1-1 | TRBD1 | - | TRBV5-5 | TGTGCCAGCAGCTTTGGGACAGCCACTGAAGCTTTCTTT | CASSFGTATEAFF
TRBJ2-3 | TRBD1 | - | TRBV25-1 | TGTGCCAGCAGTGAGGGACAGGGGGCGAATACGCAGTATTTT | CASSEGQGANTQYF
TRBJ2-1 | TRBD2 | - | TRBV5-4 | TGTGCCAGCACTCCCGGGACTAGCGGGAGGGCCTACAATGAGCAGTTCTTC | CASTPGTSGRAYNEQFF
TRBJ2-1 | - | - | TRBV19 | TGTGCCATTTCCGACTCCAGGATCAATGAGCAGTTCTTC | CAISDSRINEQFF
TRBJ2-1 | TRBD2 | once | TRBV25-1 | TGTGCCAGCCTCGCGCTAGCGGGAGGGCCGCTGTATGAGCAGTTCTTC | CASLALAGGPLYEQFF
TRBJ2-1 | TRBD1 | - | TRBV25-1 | TGTGCCAGCACCCCAGACAGGGGCTCTAACAATGAGCAGTTCTTC | CASTPDRGSNNEQFF
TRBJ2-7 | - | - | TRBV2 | TGTGCCAGCTCCGGGGCTATCTACGAGCAGTACTTC | CASSGAIYEQYF
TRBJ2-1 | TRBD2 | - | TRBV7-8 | TGTGCCAGCAGCTTATTGAGCGGGAGGTTAAGCTCCTACAATGAGCAGTTCTTC | CASSLLSGRLSSYNEQFF
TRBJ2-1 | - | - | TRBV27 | TGTGCCAGCAGCGGGGCCAATGAGCAGTTCTTC | CASSGANEQFF
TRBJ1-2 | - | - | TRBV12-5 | TGTGCTAGTGGTTCGCCTCCGGGAGGCTACACCTTC | CASGSPPGGYTF
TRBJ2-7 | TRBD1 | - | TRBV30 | TGTGCCTGGAGTCGGGACAGGGTATACTTC | CAWSRDRVYF
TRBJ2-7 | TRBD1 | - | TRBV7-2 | TGTGCCAGCAGCTACCCTGGACAGGGGGCCTACGAGCAGTACTTC | CASSYPGQGAYEQYF
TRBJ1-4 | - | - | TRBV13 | TGTGCCAGCAGCTTACAGCTTAATGAAAAACTGTTTTTT | CASSLQLNEKLFF
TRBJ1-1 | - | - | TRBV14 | TGTGCCAGCAGCCAAACGTGGAACACTGAAGCTTTCTTT | CASSQTWNTEAFF
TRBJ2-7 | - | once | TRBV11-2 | TGTGCCAGCAGCCCCGGACAGACATTCGAGCAGTACTTC | CASSPGQTFEQYF
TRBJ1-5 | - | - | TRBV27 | TGTGCCAGCAGTTGGGACGGCTCTAGCAATCAGCCCCAGCATTTT | CASSWDGSSNQPQHF
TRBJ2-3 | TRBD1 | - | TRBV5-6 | TGTGCCAGCAGCTCCTGGGACAGGAACACAGATACGCAGTATTTT | CASSSWDRNTDTQYF
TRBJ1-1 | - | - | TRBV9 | TGTGCCAGCAGCACAAGAGGAGGGGGAGCTTTCTTT | CASSTRGGGAFF
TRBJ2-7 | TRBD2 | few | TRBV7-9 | TGTGCCAGCAGCCTGAGGGGGACTAGCGACGAGCAGTACTTC | CASSLRGTSDEQYF
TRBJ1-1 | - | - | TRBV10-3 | TGTGCCATCAGTGACCTTCCGGGGATCAAAATGGAAGCTTTCTTT | CAISDLPGIKMEAFF
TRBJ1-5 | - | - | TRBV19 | TGTGCCAGTGCAACAGGGAATCAGCCCCAGCATTTT | CASATGNQPQHF
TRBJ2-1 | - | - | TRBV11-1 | TGTGCCAGCAGCTTAGACCCTTTTATAGGGAGCTCCTACAATGAGCAGTTCTTC | CASSLDPFIGSSYNEQFF
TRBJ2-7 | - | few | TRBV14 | TGTGCCAGCAGCGAGAGACAGGTCTACTCCTACGAGCAGTACTTC | CASSERQVYSYEQYF
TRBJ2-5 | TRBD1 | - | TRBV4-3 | TGCGCCAGCAGCCAAGTAACAGGGGTAGGACTTCAAGAGACCCAGTACTTC | CASSQVTGVGLQETQYF
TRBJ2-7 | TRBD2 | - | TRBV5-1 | TGCGCCAGCAGCCCGCGTGAGTTTCTAGCGGCTCTTTCGGGGGAGCAGTACTTC | CASSPREFLAALSGEQYF
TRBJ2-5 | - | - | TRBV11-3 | TGTGCCAGCAGCTTAGGCGGTTCAGAGACCCAGTACTTC | CASSLGGSETQYF
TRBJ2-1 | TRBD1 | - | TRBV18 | TGTGCCAGCTCACCCTTAAACCCGGGACAGGGGGCCGATGAGCAGTTCTTC | CASSPLNPGQGADEQFF
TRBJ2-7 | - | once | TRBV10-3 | TGTGCCATCAGTGCCTTGCAATCCTACGAGCAGTACTTC | CAISALQSYEQYF
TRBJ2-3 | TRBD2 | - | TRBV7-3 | TGTGCCAGCAGCTTTAGGTCAGCGGGATATGGAGATACGCAGTATTTT | CASSFRSAGYGDTQYF
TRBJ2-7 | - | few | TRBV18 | TGTGCCAGCTCACCGACACGGACAGTGAACTACGAGCAGTACTTC | CASSPTRTVNYEQYF
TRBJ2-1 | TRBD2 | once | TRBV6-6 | TGTGCCAGCAGACGGGGACTACCCTCCTACAATGAGCAGTTCTTC | CASRRGLPSYNEQFF
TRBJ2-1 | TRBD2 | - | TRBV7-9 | TGTGCCAGCAGCTTAGGGGGCCTAGCGGTCGATGAGCAGTTCTTC | CASSLGGLAVDEQFF
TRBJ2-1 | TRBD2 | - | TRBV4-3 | TGCGCCAGCAGCCAAGATAAGCGGGAGTTAGATGAGCAGTTCTTC | CASSQDKRELDEQFF
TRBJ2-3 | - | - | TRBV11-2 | TGTGCCAGCAGCTTAGGACTCACAGATACGCAGTATTTT | CASSLGLTDTQYF
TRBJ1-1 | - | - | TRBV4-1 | TGCGCCAGCAGCCAAGAGGGGAGGTACACTGAAGCTTTCTTT | CASSQEGRYTEAFF
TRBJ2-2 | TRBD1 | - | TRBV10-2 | TGCGCCAGCACCAAACCGCCAGGGGACAGGGGGCTTGGACGGAACACCGGGGAGCTGTTTTTT | CASTKPPGDRGLGRNTGELFF
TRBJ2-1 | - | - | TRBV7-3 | TGTGCCAGCAGCTTAGGCGCTAGCGAATACAATGAGCAGTTCTTC | CASSLGASEYNEQFF
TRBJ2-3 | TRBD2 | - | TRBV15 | TGTGCCACCAGCAGCCAGCGGGAGACTGTAGATACGCAGTATTTT | CATSSQRETVDTQYF
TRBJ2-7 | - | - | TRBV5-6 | TGTGCCAGCAGCTCGTCCCGGGACTTTGGTGTGCCCTACGAGCAGTACTTC | CASSSSRDFGVPYEQYF
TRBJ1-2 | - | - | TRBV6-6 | TGTGCCAGCAGTCCCCTCTCGGACCAGCTTGGCTACACCTTC | CASSPLSDQLGYTF
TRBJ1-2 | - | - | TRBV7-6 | TGTGCCAGCAGCTTAGCGGTAACAGGCAAAGGGGGCTACACCTTC | CASSLAVTGKGGYTF
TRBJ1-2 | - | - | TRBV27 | TGTGCCAGCAGTTTAAACGGGGGTACAGGGAGCTATGGCTACACCTTC | CASSLNGGTGSYGYTF
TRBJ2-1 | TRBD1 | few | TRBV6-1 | TGTGCCAGCAGTGCGGACAGGGCCTACAATGAGCAGTTCTTC | CASSADRAYNEQFF
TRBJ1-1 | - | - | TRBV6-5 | TGTGCCAGCAGTTACGGAATGAACACTGAAGCTTTCTTT | CASSYGMNTEAFF
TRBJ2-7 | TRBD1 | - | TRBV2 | TGTGCCAGCAGTGAAAGGACAGGGCTAAGCGAGCAGTACTTC | CASSERTGLSEQYF
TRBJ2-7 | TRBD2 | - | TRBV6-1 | TGTGCCAGCAGCATTAGCGGGAGCGGTGCATACGAGCAGTACTTC | CASSISGSGAYEQYF
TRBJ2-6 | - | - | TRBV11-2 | TGTGCCAGCAGCTTAGATCCTCCGGGTCCCCCTGGGGCCAACGTCCTGACTTTC | CASSLDPPGPPGANVLTF
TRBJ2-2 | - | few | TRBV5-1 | TGCGCCAGCAGCTTGCGTGGGGGCGCCTTCGGGGAGCTGTTTTTT | CASSLRGGAFGELFF
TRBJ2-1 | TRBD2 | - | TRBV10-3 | TGTGCCATCAGTGCAGGACTAGCGGGAGCTAATGAGCAGTTCTTC | CAISAGLAGANEQFF
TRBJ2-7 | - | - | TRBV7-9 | TGTGCCAGCAGCTCGTACCACGAGCAGTACTTC | CASSSYHEQYF
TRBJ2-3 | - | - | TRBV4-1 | TGCGCCAGCAGTCGGACCCCTAGCACAGATACGCAGTATTTT | CASSRTPSTDTQYF